These T cell receptor beta chains were read from a single sample in a study of T cells after posttransplantation cyclophosphamide. Some clones are missing from TCRdb's copy, which holds only in-frame ones; the method was immunoSEQ multiplex PCR. The data contain some 18,000 clones, about 90% of them seen just once; the ten biggest clones take up about 7%. The sample consisted of PBMCs, taken after allogeneic stem cell transplant with posttransplant cyclophosphamide. The receptors shown here come from a female patient in her thirties or forties who received an allogeneic stem cell transplant from a related donor, was CMV-positive, and had no GVHD. Some T cells may arise from the graft donor. The CDR3 runs from the conserved cysteine through the conserved F or W. D genes are given only for firm matches. Not every row has a clone size; where given, it reads once, few, many or a size class.

D gene: TRBD2; clone size: NA; J gene: TRBJ2-7; V gene: TRBV7-9; CDR3 DNA: TGTGCCAGCAGCTCCTACCTAGCGGGAGCCTACGAGCAGTACTTC; CDR3 protein: CASSSYLAGAYEQYF
D gene: TRBD1; clone size: NA; J gene: TRBJ2-7; V gene: TRBV5-1; CDR3 DNA: TGCGCCAGCAGCTTGGTTGTGGGACAGGGTGGCTACGAGCAGTACTTC; CDR3 protein: CASSLVVGQGGYEQYF
D gene: NA; clone size: NA; J gene: TRBJ1-1; V gene: TRBV4-2; CDR3 DNA: TGTGCCAGCAGCCAAGACCTACTGAACACTGAAGCTTTCTTT; CDR3 protein: CASSQDLLNTEAFF
D gene: NA; clone size: NA; J gene: TRBJ1-5; V gene: TRBV19; CDR3 DNA: TGTGCCAGTAGTATAGCCAGAGACACGGCCCAGCATTTT; CDR3 protein: CASSIARDTAQHF
D gene: NA; clone size: NA; J gene: TRBJ1-2; V gene: TRBV28; CDR3 DNA: TGTGCCATCTGGGCAAACTATGGCTACACCTTC; CDR3 protein: CAIWANYGYTF
D gene: NA; clone size: NA; J gene: TRBJ1-5; V gene: TRBV19; CDR3 DNA: TGTGCCAGTACAAGACAGATTAATCAGCCCCAGCATTTT; CDR3 protein: CASTRQINQPQHF
D gene: TRBD1; clone size: NA; J gene: TRBJ1-4; V gene: TRBV7-6; CDR3 DNA: TGTGCCAGCAGCTCTTATCGCCCAGTGAACAGGGGTGGGACTGAAAAACTGTTTTTT; CDR3 protein: CASSSYRPVNRGGTEKLFF
D gene: NA; clone size: NA; J gene: TRBJ2-7; V gene: TRBV19; CDR3 DNA: TGTGCCAGTAGTATTATCGGCAGGGGTAGGTACGAGCAGTACTTC; CDR3 protein: CASSIIGRGRYEQYF
D gene: NA; clone size: NA; J gene: TRBJ2-1; V gene: TRBV28; CDR3 DNA: TGTGCCAGCAGTTTGCCCGAAAAGGACAGCAATGAGCAGTTCTTC; CDR3 protein: CASSLPEKDSNEQFF
D gene: NA; clone size: NA; J gene: TRBJ2-7; V gene: TRBV18; CDR3 DNA: TGTGCCAGCTCACCACAACAGACCTACGAGCAGTACTTC; CDR3 protein: CASSPQQTYEQYF
D gene: NA; clone size: NA; J gene: TRBJ2-1; V gene: TRBV4-3; CDR3 DNA: TGCGCCAGCAGCCAAGAAGAGAGCTCCTACAATGAGCAGTTCTTC; CDR3 protein: CASSQEESSYNEQFF
D gene: TRBD2; clone size: NA; J gene: TRBJ2-1; V gene: TRBV9; CDR3 DNA: TGTGCCAGCAGCGTTAGCGGGACTTACAATGAGCAGTTCTTC; CDR3 protein: CASSVSGTYNEQFF
D gene: NA; clone size: NA; J gene: TRBJ2-1; V gene: TRBV5-1; CDR3 DNA: TGCGCCAGCAGCTACGGCCAGGGGGGCTACAATGAGCAGTTCTTC; CDR3 protein: CASSYGQGGYNEQFF
D gene: TRBD2; clone size: NA; J gene: TRBJ2-1; V gene: TRBV11-2; CDR3 DNA: TGTGCCAGCAGCTTAGTTGGAAGCGGGAGGCGGGGCAATGAGCAGTTCTTC; CDR3 protein: CASSLVGSGRRGNEQFF
D gene: TRBD1; clone size: NA; J gene: TRBJ2-7; V gene: TRBV11-2; CDR3 DNA: TGTGCCAGCAGCTCCACTAACCCCGGGACAGGGACCCCTAAGCAGTACTTC; CDR3 protein: CASSSTNPGTGTPKQYF
D gene: NA; clone size: NA; J gene: TRBJ1-3; V gene: TRBV7-9; CDR3 DNA: TGTGCCAGCAGCTTAGGGCAGGGTAACTCTGGAAACACCATATATTTT; CDR3 protein: CASSLGQGNSGNTIYF
D gene: TRBD2; clone size: NA; J gene: TRBJ2-1; V gene: TRBV9; CDR3 DNA: TGTGCCAGCAGCGCCCCCGGACTAGCGGTCCCCAATGAGCAGTTCTTC; CDR3 protein: CASSAPGLAVPNEQFF
D gene: NA; clone size: NA; J gene: TRBJ2-1; V gene: TRBV5-4; CDR3 DNA: TGTGCCAGCAGCTTGCAACTCCGGGTCGCCTACAATGAGCAGTTCTTC; CDR3 protein: CASSLQLRVAYNEQFF
D gene: TRBD2; clone size: once; J gene: TRBJ2-1; V gene: TRBV10-3; CDR3 DNA: TGTGCCATCAACAAAGGACTAGCCCCCTACAATGAGCAGTTCTTC; CDR3 protein: CAINKGLAPYNEQFF
D gene: TRBD2; clone size: once; J gene: TRBJ2-7; V gene: TRBV5-1; CDR3 DNA: TGCGCCAGCAGCCCGGGGAGGGGAGGTTACGAGCAGTACTTC; CDR3 protein: CASSPGRGGYEQYF
D gene: NA; clone size: NA; J gene: TRBJ2-6; V gene: TRBV28; CDR3 DNA: TGTGCCAGCACTATGGCTGGGGCCAACGTCCTGACTTTC; CDR3 protein: CASTMAGANVLTF
D gene: TRBD2; clone size: NA; J gene: TRBJ2-3; V gene: TRBV7-2; CDR3 DNA: TGTGCCAGCAGCTCACGACTAGCGGGCTCGGTGTATTTT; CDR3 protein: CASSSRLAGSVYF
D gene: NA; clone size: NA; J gene: TRBJ1-4; V gene: TRBV27; CDR3 DNA: TGTGCCAGCGGAAGTATCACATGGGGGGATAGTGAAAAACTGTTTTTT; CDR3 protein: CASGSITWGDSEKLFF
D gene: NA; clone size: NA; J gene: TRBJ1-2; V gene: TRBV7-9; CDR3 DNA: TGTGCCAGCAGCTTAGCTTGGGGAAGGACTTACTACTATGGCTACACCTTC; CDR3 protein: CASSLAWGRTYYYGYTF
D gene: NA; clone size: NA; J gene: TRBJ1-3; V gene: TRBV9; CDR3 DNA: TGTGCCAGCAGCGTAGAACCAGACTCTGGAAACACCATATATTTT; CDR3 protein: CASSVEPDSGNTIYF
D gene: NA; clone size: NA; J gene: TRBJ1-3; V gene: TRBV6-5; CDR3 DNA: TGTGCCACCAAGATAACAGCCAGCTCTGGAAACACCATATATTTT; CDR3 protein: CATKITASSGNTIYF
D gene: NA; clone size: NA; J gene: TRBJ2-3; V gene: TRBV29-1; CDR3 DNA: TGCAGCGTTGCTCAGGTGGCAGATACGCAGTATTTT; CDR3 protein: CSVAQVADTQYF
D gene: NA; clone size: NA; J gene: TRBJ2-3; V gene: TRBV30; CDR3 DNA: TGTGCCTGGAGTCCGGGGAACACAGATACGCAGTATTTT; CDR3 protein: CAWSPGNTDTQYF
D gene: TRBD2; clone size: NA; J gene: TRBJ2-1; V gene: TRBV19; CDR3 DNA: TGTGCCAGTAGTATAAGAGGGACTAGCGGGGGACTCTACAATGAGCAGTTCTTC; CDR3 protein: CASSIRGTSGGLYNEQFF
D gene: TRBD2; clone size: NA; J gene: TRBJ2-7; V gene: TRBV6-5; CDR3 DNA: TGTGCCAGCAGTCGACTAGCGGGCACCTACGAGCAGTACTTC; CDR3 protein: CASSRLAGTYEQYF
D gene: NA; clone size: NA; J gene: TRBJ2-2; V gene: TRBV30; CDR3 DNA: TGTGCCTGGGACAGAGGGAGGACCGGGGAGCTGTTTTTT; CDR3 protein: CAWDRGRTGELFF
D gene: TRBD1; clone size: NA; J gene: TRBJ1-5; V gene: TRBV7-2; CDR3 DNA: TGTGCCAGCAGCCTAAGGGGACAGGGGGCAGGTCAGCCCCAGCATTTT; CDR3 protein: CASSLRGQGAGQPQHF
D gene: TRBD2; clone size: NA; J gene: TRBJ2-5; V gene: TRBV4-2; CDR3 DNA: TGTGCCAGCAGCCCGGGGCGGAGCGGGGCTCAAGAGACCCAGTACTTC; CDR3 protein: CASSPGRSGAQETQYF
D gene: TRBD1; clone size: NA; J gene: TRBJ1-2; V gene: TRBV2; CDR3 DNA: TGTGCCAGACGAAGGGGGCCCAGGGAGTTCTATGGCTACACCTTC; CDR3 protein: CARRRGPREFYGYTF
D gene: NA; clone size: NA; J gene: TRBJ1-2; V gene: TRBV4-3; CDR3 DNA: TGCGCCAGCAGCCAAGGAAGGGGGAGCTATGGCTACACCTTC; CDR3 protein: CASSQGRGSYGYTF
D gene: NA; clone size: NA; J gene: TRBJ1-2; V gene: TRBV29-1; CDR3 DNA: TGCAGCGTTGCCGTCCGGGCTAACTATGGCTACACCTTC; CDR3 protein: CSVAVRANYGYTF
D gene: NA; clone size: NA; J gene: TRBJ1-6; V gene: TRBV7-2; CDR3 DNA: TGTGCCAGCAGCAAAGGAACGGGTGTAAATTCACCCCTCCACTTT; CDR3 protein: CASSKGTGVNSPLHF
D gene: TRBD1; clone size: NA; J gene: TRBJ1-1; V gene: TRBV19; CDR3 DNA: TGTGCCAGTAGTGGGCGACCGGGACAGGGTGAAGCTTTCTTT; CDR3 protein: CASSGRPGQGEAFF
D gene: TRBD1; clone size: NA; J gene: TRBJ1-2; V gene: TRBV5-1; CDR3 DNA: TGCGCCAGCAGCTCACTTTCCGGGACAGGGGGAAGGTATGGCTACACCTTC; CDR3 protein: CASSSLSGTGGRYGYTF
D gene: TRBD2; clone size: once; J gene: TRBJ2-7; V gene: TRBV7-2; CDR3 DNA: TGTGCCAGCAGTTTCCGAAGGACTAGCGGGAGAGGCTACGAGCAGTACTTC; CDR3 protein: CASSFRRTSGRGYEQYF
D gene: NA; clone size: once; J gene: TRBJ1-3; V gene: TRBV7-9; CDR3 DNA: TGTGCGACGGACAGCAACTCTGGAAACACCATATATTTT; CDR3 protein: CATDSNSGNTIYF
D gene: NA; clone size: NA; J gene: TRBJ2-3; V gene: TRBV5-1; CDR3 DNA: TGCGCCAGCAGCCCCAGACAGGCTAGCACAGATACGCAGTATTTT; CDR3 protein: CASSPRQASTDTQYF
D gene: NA; clone size: NA; J gene: TRBJ2-1; V gene: TRBV7-3; CDR3 DNA: TGTGCCAGCAGCTTAGGGAGTAGCAGCAATGAGCAGTTCTTC; CDR3 protein: CASSLGSSSNEQFF
D gene: NA; clone size: NA; J gene: TRBJ2-6; V gene: TRBV19; CDR3 DNA: TGTGCCAGTAGTATAGAGGCGGTCTCTGGGGCCAACGTCCTGACTTTC; CDR3 protein: CASSIEAVSGANVLTF
D gene: NA; clone size: NA; J gene: TRBJ2-7; V gene: TRBV14; CDR3 DNA: TGTGCCAGCAGCCAAGTAGGGGGAATGGGGTACGAGCAGTACTTC; CDR3 protein: CASSQVGGMGYEQYF
D gene: TRBD1; clone size: NA; J gene: TRBJ1-4; V gene: TRBV5-1; CDR3 DNA: TGCGCCAGCAGCTCTACAGGGGTAACTAATGAAAAACTGTTTTTT; CDR3 protein: CASSSTGVTNEKLFF
D gene: NA; clone size: few; J gene: TRBJ1-2; V gene: TRBV6-5; CDR3 DNA: TGTGCCAGCAGTTACTCGGGGACACCCGGGTACACCTTC; CDR3 protein: CASSYSGTPGYTF
D gene: NA; clone size: NA; J gene: TRBJ2-7; V gene: TRBV29-1; CDR3 DNA: TGCAGCGTTGATCGAGGAAAATCAAGCTCCTACGAGCAGTACTTC; CDR3 protein: CSVDRGKSSSYEQYF
D gene: NA; clone size: NA; J gene: TRBJ2-7; V gene: TRBV28; CDR3 DNA: TGTGCCAGCAGTTTATCAACAGGGTGGTACGAGCAGTACTTC; CDR3 protein: CASSLSTGWYEQYF
D gene: NA; clone size: NA; J gene: TRBJ2-1; V gene: TRBV11-2; CDR3 DNA: TGTGCCAGCAGCTTAGGTCAACAGTACAATGAGCAGTTCTTC; CDR3 protein: CASSLGQQYNEQFF
D gene: NA; clone size: NA; J gene: TRBJ1-2; V gene: TRBV28; CDR3 DNA: TGTGCCAGCAGTTCCCGCACTTTATTTGGCTACACCTTC; CDR3 protein: CASSSRTLFGYTF
D gene: TRBD2; clone size: NA; J gene: TRBJ2-7; V gene: TRBV28; CDR3 DNA: TGTGCCAGCAGTTCCGCCGACTGGGTGACTAGCGGGAGCTCCTACGAGCAGTACTTC; CDR3 protein: CASSSADWVTSGSSYEQYF
D gene: TRBD1; clone size: NA; J gene: TRBJ2-7; V gene: TRBV7-3; CDR3 DNA: TGTGCCAGCAGCTTGGGACAGCCACCCTACGAGCAGTACTTC; CDR3 protein: CASSLGQPPYEQYF
D gene: NA; clone size: NA; J gene: TRBJ1-2; V gene: TRBV5-1; CDR3 DNA: TGCGCCAGCAAAAATGTCGAAAGCCTCTATGGCTACACCTTC; CDR3 protein: CASKNVESLYGYTF